This entry lists 13 T cell receptor beta chains sequenced from one sample in a study of neurological immune-mediated disorders (dated by TCRdb to between 2017 and 2020). The receptor library was made with 5' RACE. The sequencing machine was an Illumina HiSeq 2500. TCRdb took the public reads, trimmed them with fastp at Q25, ran MiXCR for clone calling and kept in-frame beta chains. Rows are combined by CDR3 protein, so each entry shows the most common genes and DNA. Here the sample has more than 60,000 distinct CDR3 sequences; 3.5% to 4.5% occur a single time. The biggest ten clones account for around 2.2% of the sample. What was sequenced was PBMCs. These receptors were obtained from a woman aged 45-60 years with multiple sclerosis.

This clonotype was counted at least ten times. This chain joins TRBV6-6 and TRBJ2-1; TRBD2 matches at 10 bases. The germline gives CDR1 MNHNY, CDR2 SVGAGI (reference sequence). The CDR3 is made up of 15 amino acids. Unmatched junction bases numbered 7, after V lost 7 bases and J lost 4 bases. Here the CDR3 reads CASNKGLALYNEQFF. The DNA of the CDR3 is TGTGCCAGCAATAAGGGACTAGCGCTATACAATGAGCAGTTCTTC.

Regarding this clonotype: Possible read error: a much larger clone is one base away. The chain's CDR3 is CASSQELLAGEQYF. Here the CDR3 DNA reads TGTGCCAGCAGCCAAGAGCTGCTAGCGGGCGAGCAGTACTTC. The genes are TRBV4-2 and TRBJ2-7; 8 bases map to TRBD2. There are 14 residues in the CDR3. V shed 0 bases and J 6 bases; nucleotides not matched to a gene: 4. Germline lookup yields CDR1 LGHNA and CDR2 YNFKEQ.

This clonotype was seen repeatedly, ten times or more. The rearrangement links TRBV7-2 to TRBJ1-5; the match to TRBD1 covers 8 bases. Germline loops: CDR1 SGHTA, CDR2 FQGNSA. Trimming cost V 5 bases and J 4 bases; bases outside gene matches: 4. This CDR3 has 14 residues. CDR3 nucleotides: TGTGCCAGCAGCCCCCAGGGGGCTAATCAGCCCCAGCATTTT. Its protein product is CASSPQGANQPQHF.

The chain links TRBV29-1 to TRBJ2-7; D is possibly TRBD1 (6 bases). CDR3 size: 11 residues. Germline V gives CDR1 SQVTM, CDR2 ANQGSEA. The V gene lost 5 bases and the J gene lost 7 bases, with 12 bases spanning the gap. The CDR3 protein is CSVRTVWEQYF. The CDR3 DNA follows: TGCAGCGTTAGGACAGTTTGGGAGCAGTACTTC.

This clonotype was seen ten or more times. The rearrangement joins TRBV9 to TRBJ1-5; D unresolved. V lost 0 bases and J lost 5, with 0 bases in between. This CDR3 has 11 residues. Germline loops: CDR1 SGDLS, CDR2 YYNGEE. The CDR3 sequence: CASSVDQPQHF. The CDR3 DNA sequence: TGTGCCAGCAGCGTAGATCAGCCCCAGCATTTT.

In its sample, this clonotype was seen many times. The chain employs TRBV21-1 and TRBJ2-7. TRBV21-1 is a documented pseudogene. This CDR3 has 11 residues. Here the CDR3 reads CASSQRREQYF. The CDR3 coding sequence is TGTGCCAGCAGCCAGAGGCGCGAGCAGTACTTC.

This clonotype was picked up many times. The chain couples TRBV10-3 to TRBJ2-1, with a possible D match to TRBD1 (5 bases). V dropped 0 bases and J dropped 6 bases, with 15 bases sitting between them. Germline V CDR1 and CDR2: ENHRY, SYGVKD. The CDR3 covers 16 residues. In DNA, the CDR3 is TGTGCCATCAGTGAGTCTCCGAGAGCAGGGATCAATGAGCAGTTCTTC. The encoded protein is CAISESPRAGINEQFF.

This clonotype was detected only a few times. A much bigger clone sits one base away, suggesting this may be a read error. The chain uses TRBV5-8 and TRBJ2-7, with a possible D match to TRBD1 (6 bases). The CDR3 covers 14 residues. V lost 7 bases and J 7 bases, leaving 21 bases between the germline ends. Germline V gene data show CDR1 as SGHTS and CDR2 as YDEGEE. CDR3 region: CASGTGQFTQEQYF. The CDR3 DNA reads TGTGCCAGCGGAACAGGGCAGTTCACCCAAGAGCAGTACTTC.

This clonotype was counted at least ten times. The rearrangement joins TRBV7-3 to TRBJ1-5, with D uncertain. The CDR3 extends over 13 amino acids. Trimming cost V 2 bases and J 4 bases, with 6 bases left between them. Germline assignment: CDR1 SGHTA and CDR2 FQGTGA. DNA of the CDR3: TGTGCCAGCAGCTTAGGGGTTAATCAGCCCCAGCATTTT. Translated: CASSLGVNQPQHF.

In its sample, this clonotype was seen a few times. The rearrangement links TRBV11-2 to TRBJ2-1, with 9 positions matching TRBD1. The J segment lost 0 bases and the V segment lost 5 bases, leaving 5 bases of the junction unmatched. This CDR3 has 16 residues. CDR1 SGHAT and CDR2 FQNNGV come from the germline V gene. CDR3 sequence: CASSPAGQGSYNEQFF. The CDR3 DNA follows: TGTGCCAGCAGCCCGGCGGGACAGGGCTCCTACAATGAGCAGTTCTTC. Drawing the rest from reference TRBV11-2 and TRBJ2-1, the complete variable domain is EAGVAQSPRYKIIEKRQSVAFWCNPISGHATLYWYQQILGQGPKLLIQFQNNGVVDDSQLPKDRFSAERLKGVDSTLKIQPAKLEDSAVYLCASSPAGQGSYNEQFFGPGTRLTVL.

This clonotype was seen repeatedly, ten times or more. The chain joins TRBV12-3 or TRBV12-4 to TRBJ2-3; D ambiguous. V lost 4 bases, J lost 7 bases, and 9 bases lay in between. The CDR3 is made up of 12 amino acids. The CDR3 reads CASSYSLNTQYF. The CDR3 DNA sequence: TGTGCCAGCAGTTATTCATTAAATACGCAGTATTTT.

The sample holds many counts of this clonotype. The CDR3 spells CASSLDPQGGVNEQFF. The CDR3 DNA sequence: TGCGCCAGCAGCTTGGACCCCCAGGGTGGTGTGAATGAGCAGTTCTTC. This chain connects TRBV5-1 to TRBJ2-1; D perhaps matches TRBD1 (5 bases). Between the trimmed V and J ends, which lost 0 bases and 7 bases, there was a span of 17 bases. Per the germline V gene, CDR1 is SGHRS and CDR2 is YFSETQ. The CDR3 contains 16 residues.

The sample holds a few counts of this clonotype. The rearrangement uses TRBV7-3 and TRBJ2-2; D gene ambiguous. Trimming removed 0 bases at V and 7 bases at J, with 6 bases between. The CDR3 is 13 residues long. Germline lookup yields CDR1 SGHTA and CDR2 FQGTGA. The CDR3 sequence is CASSLTLGGELFF. The DNA of the CDR3 is TGTGCCAGCAGCTTAACCCTCGGCGGGGAGCTGTTTTTT.